This T cell receptor (beta chain) was recorded in a study of blood T cell repertoires in COVID-19. Study information: The study drew acute and convalescent COVID-19 samples from the United States, Italy and Spain.

In the authors' methods: Quantification of nucleated cells was approximated via reference gene primer amplification. Some clones are missing from TCRdb's copy, which holds only in-frame ones; the method was immunoSEQ multiplex PCR. That table supplies the V and J calls and clone size; D and trimming were determined from the DNA. In the table there are roughly 200,000 clones, more than 75% of which are singletons. The CDR3 has 18 residues. Trimming left V 1 base short and J 0 bases short, with 16 bases between. Germline CDR1 is SEHNR and CDR2 is FQNEAQ (reference sequence). The source is a man in his fifties or sixties who had recovered from COVID-19. Sequenced sample: peripheral blood. The V gene is TRBV7-9, the J gene TRBJ1-5, with D perhaps TRBD1 (5 bases). CDR3 sequence (DNA): TGTGCCAGCAGCTTAGTGGGGCAGGGTTCATATAGCAATCAGCCCCAGCATTTT. This translates into CASSLVGQGSYSNQPQHF.